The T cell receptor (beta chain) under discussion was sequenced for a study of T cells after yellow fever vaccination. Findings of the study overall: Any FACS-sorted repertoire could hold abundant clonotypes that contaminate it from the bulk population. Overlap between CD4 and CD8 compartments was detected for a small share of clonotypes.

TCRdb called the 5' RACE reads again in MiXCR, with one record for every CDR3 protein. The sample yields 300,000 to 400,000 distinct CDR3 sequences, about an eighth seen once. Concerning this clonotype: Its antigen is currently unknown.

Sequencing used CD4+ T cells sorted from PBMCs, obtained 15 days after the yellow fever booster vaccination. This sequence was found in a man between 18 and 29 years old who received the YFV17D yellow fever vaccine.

Here the CDR3 reads CASSYAENYGYTF. The DNA for the CDR3 is TGTGCCAGCAGTTACGCGGAGAACTATGGCTACACCTTC. The chain couples TRBV6-6 to TRBJ1-2; D is uncertain. With 2 bases removed from V and 2 bases from J, the gap between germline ends came to 6 bases. This CDR3 spans 13 amino acids. The germline CDR1 and CDR2 sequences are MNHNY and SVGAGI (reference sequence).